The entry below gives a single TCR beta chain sequence along with its context. The PCR made use of 60 Vbeta and 13 Jbeta primers. Data came from immunoSEQ multiplex PCR; TCRdb stores just in-frame clones and leaves some out. Of approximately 250,000 clones detected, approximately 84% appear once; the ten largest clones hold 0.24%. This sample is drawn from a study of cytomegalovirus exposure and HLA in healthy donors. J gave up 4 bases and V 6 bases, and 4 bases lay outside the gene matches. The germline V gene encodes CDR1 MNHNS and CDR2 SASEGT. CDR3 length equals 14 residues. The sample taken for sequencing was PBMCs. The clonotype originates from a girl aged 2-15 years in good health and CMV-seronegative. V gene TRBV6-1 combines with J gene TRBJ2-3; 10 bases are shared with TRBD2. CDR3 bases: TGTGCCAGCAGCCTAGCGGGAGAGCCAGATACGCAGTATTTT. Its translation is CASSLAGEPDTQYF.